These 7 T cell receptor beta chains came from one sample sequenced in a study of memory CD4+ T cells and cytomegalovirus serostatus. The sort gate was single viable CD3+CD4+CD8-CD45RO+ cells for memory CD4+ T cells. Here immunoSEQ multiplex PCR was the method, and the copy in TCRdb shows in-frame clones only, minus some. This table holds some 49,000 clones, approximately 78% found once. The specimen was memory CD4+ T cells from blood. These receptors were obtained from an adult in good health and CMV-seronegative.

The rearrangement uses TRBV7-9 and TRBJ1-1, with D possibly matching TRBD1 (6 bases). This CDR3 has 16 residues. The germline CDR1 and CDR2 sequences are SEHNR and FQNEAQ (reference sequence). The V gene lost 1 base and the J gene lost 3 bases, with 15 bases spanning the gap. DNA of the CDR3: TGTGCCAGCAGCTTAGAGGTCGGGGGGCATGACACTGAAGCTTTCTTT. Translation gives CASSLEVGGHDTEAFF.

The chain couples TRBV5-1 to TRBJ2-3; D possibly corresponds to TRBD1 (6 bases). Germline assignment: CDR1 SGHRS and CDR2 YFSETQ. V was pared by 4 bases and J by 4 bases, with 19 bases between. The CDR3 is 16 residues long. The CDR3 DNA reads TGCGCCAGCAGCATTGACTCCGCCGGGACATCAGATACGCAGTATTTT. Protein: CASSIDSAGTSDTQYF.

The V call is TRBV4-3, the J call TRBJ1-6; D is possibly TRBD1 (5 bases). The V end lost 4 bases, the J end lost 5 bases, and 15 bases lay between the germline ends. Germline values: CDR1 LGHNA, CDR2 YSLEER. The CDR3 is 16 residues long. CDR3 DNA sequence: TGCGCCAGCAGCCGCCATTTGACAGAGAATAATTCACCCCTCCACTTT. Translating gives CASSRHLTENNSPLHF.

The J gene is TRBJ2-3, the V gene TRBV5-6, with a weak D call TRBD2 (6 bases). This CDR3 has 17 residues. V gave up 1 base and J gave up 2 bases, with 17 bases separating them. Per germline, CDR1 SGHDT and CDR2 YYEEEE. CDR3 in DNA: TGTGCCAGCAGCTTGCGGGGCGGGAATATTGTCACAGATACGCAGTATTTT. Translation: CASSLRGGNIVTDTQYF. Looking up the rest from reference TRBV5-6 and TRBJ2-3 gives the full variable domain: DAGVTQSPTHLIKTRGQQVTLRCSPKSGHDTVSWYQQALGQGPQFIFQYYEEEERQRGNFPDRFSGHQFPNYSSELNVNALLLGDSALYLCASSLRGGNIVTDTQYFGPGTRLTVL.

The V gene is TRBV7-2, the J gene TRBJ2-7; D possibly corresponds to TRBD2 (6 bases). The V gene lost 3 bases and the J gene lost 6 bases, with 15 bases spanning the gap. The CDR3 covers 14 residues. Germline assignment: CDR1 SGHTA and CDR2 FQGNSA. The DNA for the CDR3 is TGTGCCAGCAGCTTTCCTTATCGGGGGACCGAGCAGTACTTC. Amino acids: CASSFPYRGTEQYF.

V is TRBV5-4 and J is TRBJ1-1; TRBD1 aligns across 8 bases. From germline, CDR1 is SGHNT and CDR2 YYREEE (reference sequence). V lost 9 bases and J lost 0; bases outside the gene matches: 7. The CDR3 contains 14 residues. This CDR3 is CATQGARMNTEAFF. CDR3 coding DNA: TGTGCCACCCAGGGGGCAAGGATGAACACTGAAGCTTTCTTT.

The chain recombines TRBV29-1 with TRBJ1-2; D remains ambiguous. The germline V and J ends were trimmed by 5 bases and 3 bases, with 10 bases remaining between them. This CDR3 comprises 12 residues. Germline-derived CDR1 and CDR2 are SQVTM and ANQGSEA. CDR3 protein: CSVSTTYYGYTF. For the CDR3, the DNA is TGCAGCGTTAGTACAACTTACTATGGCTACACCTTC.